The present T cell receptor beta chain was sequenced within a study of blood T cells in healthy people across ages. This clonotype has just a few counts. One junction end disagrees with the germline gene, perhaps due to a read error. The amount of total RNA extracted per sample was at least 5 micrograms. Sample-barcoded 5' priming and a J-beta primer mix drove a second PCR of roughly 6 to 12 cycles. TCRdb reanalysed the 5' RACE reads using MiXCR and keeps one entry per CDR3 protein. The sample yields some 1.5 million distinct CDR3 sequences, over 25% seen once. The germline V gene encodes CDR1 SGHRS and CDR2 YFSETQ. The CDR3 totals 15 residues.

This clonotype was sampled from a woman in her twenties or thirties in good health. The chain has TRBV5-1 and TRBJ2-5; the D gene is possibly TRBD1 (5 bases). The sequenced material came from blood. Here the CDR3 DNA reads TGCGCCAGCAGCCCTGAAGGGGTTGGAGAAGAGGCCCAGTACTTC. It is translated as CASSPEGVGEEAQYF. Using reference TRBV5-1 and TRBJ2-5 for the parts outside the CDR3, the full variable domain is KAGVTQTPRYLIKTRGQQVTLSCSPISGHRSVSWYQQTPGQGLQFLFEYFSETQRNKGNFPGRFSGRQFSNSRSEMNVSTLELGDSALYLCASSPEGVGEEAQYFGPGTRLLVL.